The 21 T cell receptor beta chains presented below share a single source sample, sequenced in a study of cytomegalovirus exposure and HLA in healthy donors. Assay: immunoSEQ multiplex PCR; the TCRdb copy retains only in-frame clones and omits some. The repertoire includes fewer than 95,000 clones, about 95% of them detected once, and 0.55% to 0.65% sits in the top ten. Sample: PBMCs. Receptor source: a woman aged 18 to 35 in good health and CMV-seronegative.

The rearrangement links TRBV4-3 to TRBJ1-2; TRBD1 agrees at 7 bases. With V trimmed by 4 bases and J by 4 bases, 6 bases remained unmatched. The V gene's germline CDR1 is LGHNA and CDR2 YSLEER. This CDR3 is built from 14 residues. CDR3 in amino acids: CASSPQRDSYGYTF. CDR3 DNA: TGCGCCAGCAGCCCACAACGGGACAGCTATGGCTACACCTTC.

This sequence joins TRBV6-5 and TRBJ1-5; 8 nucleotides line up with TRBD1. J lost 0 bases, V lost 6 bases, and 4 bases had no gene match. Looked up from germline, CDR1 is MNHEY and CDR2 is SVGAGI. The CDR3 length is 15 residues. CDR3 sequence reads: CASSLDRASNQPQHF. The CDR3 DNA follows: TGTGCCAGCAGCTTGGACAGGGCTAGCAATCAGCCCCAGCATTTT.

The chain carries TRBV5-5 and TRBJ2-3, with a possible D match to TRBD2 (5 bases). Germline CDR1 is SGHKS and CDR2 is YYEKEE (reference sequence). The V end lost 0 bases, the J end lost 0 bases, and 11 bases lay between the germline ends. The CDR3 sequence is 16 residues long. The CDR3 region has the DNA TGTGCCAGCAGCTTGGGAGGGAGTACTAGCACAGATACGCAGTATTTT. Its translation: CASSLGGSTSTDTQYF.

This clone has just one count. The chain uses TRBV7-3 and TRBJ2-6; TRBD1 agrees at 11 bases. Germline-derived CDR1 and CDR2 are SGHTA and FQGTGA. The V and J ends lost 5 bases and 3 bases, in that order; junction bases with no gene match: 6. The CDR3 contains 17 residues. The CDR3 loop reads CASSRGDRGFGANVLTF. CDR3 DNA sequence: TGTGCCAGCAGCAGAGGGGACAGGGGGTTTGGGGCCAACGTCCTGACTTTC. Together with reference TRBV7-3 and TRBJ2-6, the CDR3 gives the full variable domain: GAGVSQTPSNKVTEKGKYVELRCDPISGHTALYWYRQSLGQGPEFLIYFQGTGAADDSGLPNDRFFAVRPEGSVSTLKIQRTERGDSAVYLCASSRGDRGFGANVLTFGAGSRLTVL.

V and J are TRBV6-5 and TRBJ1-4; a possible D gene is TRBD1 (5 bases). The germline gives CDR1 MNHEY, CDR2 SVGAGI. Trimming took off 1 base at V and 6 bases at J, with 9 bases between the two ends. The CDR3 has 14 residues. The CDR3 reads CASSYWWGDEKLFF. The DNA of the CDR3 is TGTGCCAGCAGTTACTGGTGGGGGGATGAAAAACTGTTTTTT.

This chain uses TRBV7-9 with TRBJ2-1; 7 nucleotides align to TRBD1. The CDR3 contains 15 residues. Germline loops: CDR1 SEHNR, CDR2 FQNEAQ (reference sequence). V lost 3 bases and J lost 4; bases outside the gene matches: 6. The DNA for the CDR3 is TGTGCCAGCAGCTTGACCAGGGGGATTTACAATGAGCAGTTCTTC. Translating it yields CASSLTRGIYNEQFF.

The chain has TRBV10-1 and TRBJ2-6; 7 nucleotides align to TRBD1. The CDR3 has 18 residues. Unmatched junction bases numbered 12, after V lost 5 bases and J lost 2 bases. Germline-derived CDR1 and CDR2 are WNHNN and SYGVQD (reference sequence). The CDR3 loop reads CASSPNFHTGAGANVLTF. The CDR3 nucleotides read TGCGCCAGCAGTCCTAATTTCCACACAGGGGCTGGGGCCAACGTCCTGACTTTC.

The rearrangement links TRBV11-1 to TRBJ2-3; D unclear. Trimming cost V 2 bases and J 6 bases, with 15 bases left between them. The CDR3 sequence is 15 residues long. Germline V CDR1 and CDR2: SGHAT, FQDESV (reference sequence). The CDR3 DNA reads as TGTGCCAGCAGCTTATCCAGAAACATGGAGGATACGCAGTATTTT. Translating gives CASSLSRNMEDTQYF. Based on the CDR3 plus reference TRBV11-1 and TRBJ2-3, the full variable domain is EAEVAQSPRYKITEKSQAVAFWCDPISGHATLYWYRQILGQGPELLVQFQDESVVDDSQLPKDRFSAERLKGVDSTLKIQPAELGDSAMYLCASSLSRNMEDTQYFGPGTRLTVL.

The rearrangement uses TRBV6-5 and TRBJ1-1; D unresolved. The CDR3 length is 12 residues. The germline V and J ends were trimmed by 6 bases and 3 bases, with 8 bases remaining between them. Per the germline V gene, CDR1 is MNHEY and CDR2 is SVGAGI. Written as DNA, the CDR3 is TGTGCCAGCAGCCCTTCTTACACTGAAGCTTTCTTT. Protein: CASSPSYTEAFF.

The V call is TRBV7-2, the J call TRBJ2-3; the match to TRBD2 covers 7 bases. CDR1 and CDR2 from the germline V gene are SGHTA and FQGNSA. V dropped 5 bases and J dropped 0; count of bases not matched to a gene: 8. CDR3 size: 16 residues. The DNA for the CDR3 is TGTGCCAGCAGCCCCACCGGCGGGAGAAGCACAGATACGCAGTATTTT. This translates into CASSPTGGRSTDTQYF.

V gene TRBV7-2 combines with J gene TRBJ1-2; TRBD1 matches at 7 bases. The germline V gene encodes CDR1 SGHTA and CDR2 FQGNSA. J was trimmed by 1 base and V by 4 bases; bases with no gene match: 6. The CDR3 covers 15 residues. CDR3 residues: CASSSSDRLNYGYTF. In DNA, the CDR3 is TGTGCCAGCAGCTCGTCGGACAGGCTTAACTATGGCTACACCTTC.

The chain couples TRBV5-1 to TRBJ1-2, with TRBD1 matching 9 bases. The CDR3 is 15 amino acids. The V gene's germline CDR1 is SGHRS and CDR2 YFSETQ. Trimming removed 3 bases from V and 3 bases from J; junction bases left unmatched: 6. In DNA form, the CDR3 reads TGCGCCAGCAGCTCTTACAGGGGGCGAGACTATGGCTACACCTTC. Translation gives CASSSYRGRDYGYTF. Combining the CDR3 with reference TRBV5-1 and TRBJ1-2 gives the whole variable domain KAGVTQTPRYLIKTRGQQVTLSCSPISGHRSVSWYQQTPGQGLQFLFEYFSETQRNKGNFPGRFSGRQFSNSRSEMNVSTLELGDSALYLCASSSYRGRDYGYTFGSGTRLTVV.

CDR3 in DNA: TGTGCCAGCAGCTCCCGTGGTGGGGCTCACGAGCAGTACTTC. Amino acids: CASSSRGGAHEQYF. The chain carries TRBV5-4 and TRBJ2-7; TRBD1 is a possible D gene (5 bases). The CDR3 has 14 amino acids. Deletions cut 3 bases from V and 5 bases from J, with 15 bases between. Germline CDR1 and CDR2: SGHNT and YYREEE (reference sequence).

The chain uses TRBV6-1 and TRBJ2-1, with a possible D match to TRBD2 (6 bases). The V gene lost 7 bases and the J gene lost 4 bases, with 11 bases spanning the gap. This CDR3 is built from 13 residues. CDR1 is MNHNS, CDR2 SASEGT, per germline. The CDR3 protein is CASILADYNEQFF. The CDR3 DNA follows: TGTGCCAGCATTTTAGCGGATTACAATGAGCAGTTCTTC.

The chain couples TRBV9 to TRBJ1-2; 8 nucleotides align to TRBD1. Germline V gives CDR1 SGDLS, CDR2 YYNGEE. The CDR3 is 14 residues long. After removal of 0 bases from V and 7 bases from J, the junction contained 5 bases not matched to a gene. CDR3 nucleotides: TGTGCCAGCAGCGTAGTTGGGACAGGTTTTGGCTACACCTTC. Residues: CASSVVGTGFGYTF.

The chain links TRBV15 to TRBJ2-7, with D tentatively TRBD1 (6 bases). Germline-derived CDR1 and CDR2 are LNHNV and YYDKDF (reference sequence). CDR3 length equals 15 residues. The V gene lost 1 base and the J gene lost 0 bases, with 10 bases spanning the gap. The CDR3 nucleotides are TGTGCCACCAGCAGAGCTGGGGACATCTCCTACGAGCAGTACTTC. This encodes CATSRAGDISYEQYF. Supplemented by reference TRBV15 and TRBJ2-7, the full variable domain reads DAMVIQNPRYQVTQFGKPVTLSCSQTLNHNVMYWYQQKSSQAPKLLFHYYDKDFNNEADTPDNFQSRRPNTSFCFLDIRSPGLGDTAMYLCATSRAGDISYEQYFGPGTRLTVT.

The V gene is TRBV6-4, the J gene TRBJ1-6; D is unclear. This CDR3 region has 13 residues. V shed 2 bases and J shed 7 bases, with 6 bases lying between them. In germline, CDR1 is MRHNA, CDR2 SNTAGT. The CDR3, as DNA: TGTGCCAGCAGTGACAGTCGGAATTCACCCCTCCACTTT. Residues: CASSDSRNSPLHF.

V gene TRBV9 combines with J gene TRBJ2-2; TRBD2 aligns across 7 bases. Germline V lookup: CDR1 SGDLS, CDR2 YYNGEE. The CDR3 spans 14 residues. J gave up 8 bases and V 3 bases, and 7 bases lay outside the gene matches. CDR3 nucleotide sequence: TGTGCCAGCAGCGGGTGGGGGGGTACTGGGGAGCTGTTTTTT. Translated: CASSGWGGTGELFF.

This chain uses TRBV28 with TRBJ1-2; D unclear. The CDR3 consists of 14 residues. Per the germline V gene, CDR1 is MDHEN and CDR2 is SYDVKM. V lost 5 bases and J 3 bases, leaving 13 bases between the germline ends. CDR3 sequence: CASSQVNPDYGYTF. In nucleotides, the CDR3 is TGTGCCAGCAGTCAAGTCAACCCGGACTATGGCTACACCTTC.

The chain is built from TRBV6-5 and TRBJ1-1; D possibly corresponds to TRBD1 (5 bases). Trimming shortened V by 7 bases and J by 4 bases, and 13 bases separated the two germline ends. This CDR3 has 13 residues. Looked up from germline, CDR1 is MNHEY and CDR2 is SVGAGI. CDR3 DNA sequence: TGTGCCAGCACCATACCCGGGGGCACTGAAGCTTTCTTT. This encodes CASTIPGGTEAFF.

Here the CDR3 DNA reads TGCGCCAGCAGCCCACCAGGGGCCCATAATGAAAAACTGTTTTTT. It yields the protein CASSPPGAHNEKLFF. The chain couples TRBV4-1 to TRBJ1-4; TRBD1 is a possible D gene (6 bases). The CDR3 length is 15 residues. V lost 4 bases to trimming and J lost 4 bases, with 13 bases between them. Germline V gene lookup returns CDR1 MGHRA and CDR2 YSYEKL.